The entry below gives a single TCR beta chain sequence along with its context. Its antigen is undetermined. The data were obtained in a study of cytomegalovirus exposure and HLA in healthy donors. Study-wide points: The study put about 180 TCR beta chains on its list as cytomegalovirus-associated.

V lost 9 bases, J lost 12 bases, and 12 bases stayed unmatched. The CDR3 spans 14 residues. The germline gives CDR1 SEHNR, CDR2 FQNEAQ (reference sequence). Libraries were prepared by immunoSEQ multiplex PCR; TCRdb keeps only in-frame clonotypes and omits some of them. The profile shows about 160,000 clones, roughly 83% of them singletons. These donors were members of the 120-subject validation cohort, a group separate from the approximately 680-subject first cohort. The specimen was PBMCs. This TCR came from a man aged 25-45 years in good health and CMV-seropositive. The rearrangement uses TRBV7-9 and TRBJ1-6, with 9 bases matching TRBD1. CDR3 bases: TGTGCCAGTCTGCCTTGGACAGGGGATCTACCCCTCCACTTT. Translating gives CASLPWTGDLPLHF.